Below are 12 T cell receptor beta chains sequenced from a single sample in a study of T cell responses to AZD1222 COVID-19 vaccine. Sequencing was performed with immunoSEQ multiplex PCR; in TCRdb, only in-frame clones are kept and a portion is missing. The sample yields 150,000 to 200,000 clones, 90% to 95% seen once. Sample: peripheral blood, taken 28 days after the second dose of the MenACWY control vaccine. The receptors were sampled from an adult who received the MenACWY meningococcal vaccine as a control.

The DNA of the CDR3 is TGTGCCACCTCCCATAACCCCTCCTACAATGAGCAGTTCTTC. This sequence encodes CATSHNPSYNEQFF. The genes are TRBV28 and TRBJ2-1; D is unresolved. In germline, CDR1 is MDHEN, CDR2 SYDVKM. The V gene lost 10 bases and the J gene lost 0 bases, with 13 bases spanning the gap. The CDR3 is 14 amino acids.

The V and J genes are TRBV29-1 and TRBJ2-7; 12 nucleotides align to TRBD2. Germline values: CDR1 SQVTM, CDR2 ANQGSEA. Unmatched junction bases numbered 18, after V lost 7 bases and J lost 2 bases. This CDR3 region has 18 residues. The CDR3 DNA is TGCAGCGCTGGACGGACTAGCGGGATCAGCAAGCAACCCTACGAGCAGTACTTC. It translates to CSAGRTSGISKQPYEQYF.

The V and J genes are TRBV9 and TRBJ1-1; D call uncertain. CDR1 is SGDLS and CDR2 is YYNGEE in the germline V gene. Trimming shortened V by 3 bases and J by 6 bases, and 9 bases separated the two germline ends. The CDR3 contains 12 residues. CDR3 in DNA: TGTGCCAGCAGCGAGGGAAGGTCTGAAGCTTTCTTT. It encodes CASSEGRSEAFF.

V and J are TRBV5-1 and TRBJ2-1; 8 bases align to TRBD2. The junction had 4 bases not matched to a gene; V was cut back by 0 bases and J by 5 bases. The CDR3 totals 15 residues. In germline, CDR1 is SGHRS, CDR2 YFSETQ. The CDR3, as DNA: TGCGCCAGCAGCTTGGGGGTAGCGGGAAACAATGAGCAGTTCTTC. Translating gives CASSLGVAGNNEQFF.

The chain is built from TRBV7-9 and TRBJ2-2; TRBD1 aligns across 8 bases. J was trimmed by 4 bases and V by 8 bases; bases with no gene match: 3. Germline V gene sequence: CDR1 SEHNR, CDR2 FQNEAQ (reference sequence). CDR3 length: 13 amino acids. This chain's CDR3 is CASGQGGTGELFF. As DNA, the CDR3 is TGTGCCAGCGGACAGGGAGGCACCGGGGAGCTGTTTTTT. The complete variable domain, with remaining parts taken from reference TRBV7-9 and TRBJ2-2, reads DTGVSQNPRHKITKRGQNVTFRCDPISEHNRLYWYRQTLGQGPEFLTYFQNEAQLEKSRLLSDRFSAERPKGSFSTLEIQRTEQGDSAMYLCASGQGGTGELFFGEGSRLTVL.

This clone has only one observation. The chain couples TRBV11-3 to TRBJ2-3, with D possibly matching TRBD1 (6 bases). The germline CDR1 and CDR2 sequences are SGHNT and YENEEA. Trimming pared 5 bases from V and 2 bases from J, leaving 17 bases between. This CDR3 spans 16 amino acids. As DNA, the CDR3 is TGTGCCAGCAGCGGACAGCCTACACACATCACAGATACGCAGTATTTT. It is translated as CASSGQPTHITDTQYF.

The V call is TRBV3-1 (or the pseudogene TRBV3-2), the J call TRBJ2-7; TRBD1 might be the D (5 bases). V dropped 4 bases and J dropped 5 bases, with 15 bases sitting between them. The CDR3 has 14 residues. Germline V lookup: CDR1 LGHDT, CDR2 YNNKEL (reference sequence). The CDR3 loop is CASSRAGSLDEQYF. The CDR3 region has the DNA TGTGCCAGCAGCCGGGCAGGGTCCTTAGACGAGCAGTACTTC.

The chain joins TRBV7-2 to TRBJ2-1; the match to TRBD2 covers 10 bases. The V gene end was trimmed by 5 bases and the J gene end by 3 bases; junction bases not matched to a gene: 7. The germline V gene has CDR1 SGHTA and CDR2 FQGNSA. CDR3 length: 16 residues. The CDR3, as DNA: TGTGCCAGCAGCGGTGCCGGGACTAGCGTCTACAATGAGCAGTTCTTC. The encoded protein is CASSGAGTSVYNEQFF.

This rearrangement joins TRBV6-5 to TRBJ1-6; 7 positions agree with TRBD1. The CDR3 covers 13 residues. After removal of 7 bases from V and 7 bases from J, the junction contained 4 bases not matched to a gene. Germline assignment: CDR1 MNHEY and CDR2 SVGAGI. CDR3 coding DNA: TGTGCCAGCAACCGGGACAGAAATTCACCCCTCCACTTT. Translation: CASNRDRNSPLHF.

The chain has TRBV5-1 and TRBJ2-5; 11 bases are shared with TRBD2. Germline CDR1 is SGHRS and CDR2 is YFSETQ. This CDR3 has 17 residues. Trimming at V came to 1 base and at J to 5 bases, leaving 10 bases not matched to a gene. This CDR3 reads CASSLTLAGGTVETQYF. CDR3 bases: TGCGCCAGCAGCTTGACGCTAGCGGGAGGTACGGTGGAGACCCAGTACTTC.

The V call is TRBV29-1, the J call TRBJ1-2; 7 nucleotides line up with TRBD1. Unmatched junction bases numbered 6, after V lost 1 base and J lost 4 bases. CDR3 size: 14 residues. Germline V gene data show CDR1 as SQVTM and CDR2 as ANQGSEA. CDR3 sequence (DNA): TGCAGCGTTGAAGGGACAGGCGCATCCTATGGCTACACCTTC. Translation gives CSVEGTGASYGYTF.

The chain is built from TRBV7-2 and TRBJ1-1, with D maybe TRBD1 (5 bases). The germline V and J ends were trimmed by 4 bases and 1 base, with 19 bases remaining between them. Germline V gives CDR1 SGHTA, CDR2 FQGNSA. The CDR3 extends over 17 amino acids. CDR3 loop: CASSSSWLAGTNTEAFF. CDR3 DNA: TGTGCCAGCAGCTCTTCATGGTTGGCAGGGACGAACACTGAAGCTTTCTTT.